This T cell receptor beta chain is drawn from a study of early T cells in non-severe SARS-CoV-2 infection. Each CDR3 protein is one row after TCRdb ran MiXCR on the 5' RACE reads. The sample lists almost 65,000 distinct CDR3 sequences; just under 5% were seen once. The source material was whole blood. This clonotype was obtained from an adult who was a healthcare worker with PCR-confirmed SARS-CoV-2 infection or an uninfected control (not recorded which).

In nucleotides, the CDR3 is TGCAGTGCGTCCGGGACAGCCTACTACAATGAGCAGTTCTTC. Its translation: CSASGTAYYNEQFF. This chain uses TRBV20-1 with TRBJ2-1; the match to TRBD1 covers 7 bases. J gave up 3 bases and V 6 bases, and 8 bases lay outside the gene matches. This CDR3 comprises 14 residues. The germline V gene encodes CDR1 DFQATT and CDR2 SNEGSKA (reference sequence).